The sequence of this T cell receptor beta chain was determined in a study of OX40 agonist ivuxolimab in advanced cancers. This table comes from immunoSEQ multiplex PCR, and its TCRdb copy is limited to in-frame clones, with some not included. The table has roughly 70,000 clones, more than 75% seen once. Germline assignment: CDR1 KGHSH and CDR2 LQKENI. Trimming removed 6 bases from V and 2 bases from J, with 10 bases in between. The CDR3 is made up of 13 amino acids. The source is an adult with an advanced solid tumor such as melanoma, head and neck, liver or kidney cancer. Sequencing used CD4+ or CD8+ T cells sorted from blood, obtained in a trial of the OX40 agonist ivuxolimab. This rearrangement joins TRBV18 to TRBJ2-5; a weak D match, TRBD1 (6 bases). CDR3 nucleotides: TGTGCCAGCTCGACGGACAGACAAGAGACCCAGTACTTC. It encodes CASSTDRQETQYF. Filled out from reference TRBV18 and TRBJ2-5, the complete variable domain reads NAGVMQNPRHLVRRRGQEARLRCSPMKGHSHVYWYRQLPEEGLKFMVYLQKENIIDESGMPKERFSAEFPKEGPSILRIQQVVRGDSAAYFCASSTDRQETQYFGPGTRLLVL.